The text below deals with one T cell receptor beta chain. The antigen remains undetermined. The data derive from a study of shared clonotypes between healthy human individuals. Findings and limits, study-wide: Lower generation probabilities were found for non-shared clonotypes than for those shared by all four donors.

The ends lost 0 bases at V and 6 bases at J; junction bases unmatched: 7. This CDR3 comprises 15 residues. CDR1 is SGHRS and CDR2 is YFSETQ in the germline V gene. For sorted subsets, about 190 ng DNA per replicate equaled roughly 30,000 T cell genomes. Original handling: Junction-only sequences produced by ImmunoSEQ had no quality scores, so filtering differed. Only in-frame clones appear in the TCRdb table, and some are missing; sequencing was by immunoSEQ multiplex PCR. V and J calls and clone size are copied from that table; D and trimming were computed from the DNA. The sample lists 700,000 or so clones; about 78% were seen once. CD45RA-negative memory and CD45RA+ naive subsets were split from the CD4+ cells.

The chain employs TRBV5-1 and TRBJ2-5; 8 bases match TRBD1. Sequenced sample: memory CD4+ T cells sorted from blood. Noted subset: CD45RA-negative fraction. The TCR comes from a woman in her 30s in good health. DNA for the CDR3: TGCGCCAGCAGCTTGGCGGACAGGGACGCGCAGACCCAGTACTTC. This gives the protein CASSLADRDAQTQYF. The full variable domain, with the rest looked up from reference TRBV5-1 and TRBJ2-5, is KAGVTQTPRYLIKTRGQQVTLSCSPISGHRSVSWYQQTPGQGLQFLFEYFSETQRNKGNFPGRFSGRQFSNSRSEMNVSTLELGDSALYLCASSLADRDAQTQYFGPGTRLLVL.